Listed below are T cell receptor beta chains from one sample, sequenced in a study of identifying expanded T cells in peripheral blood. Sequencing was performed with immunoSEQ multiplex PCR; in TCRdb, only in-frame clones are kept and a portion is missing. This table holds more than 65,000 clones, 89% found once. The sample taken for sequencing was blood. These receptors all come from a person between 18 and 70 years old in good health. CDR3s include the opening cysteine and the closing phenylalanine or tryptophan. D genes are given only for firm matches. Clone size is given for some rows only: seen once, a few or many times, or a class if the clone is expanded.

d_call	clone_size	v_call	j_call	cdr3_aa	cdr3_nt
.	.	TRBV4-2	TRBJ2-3	CASSPRIATDTQYF	TGTGCCAGCAGCCCTCGAATTGCAACAGATACGCAGTATTTT
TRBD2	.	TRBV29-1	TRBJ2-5	CSAGGGLAQETQYF	TGCAGCGCTGGGGGGGGTTTGGCCCAAGAGACCCAGTACTTC
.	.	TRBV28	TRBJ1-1	CASSSNTGNTEAFF	TGTGCCAGCAGTTCAAACACAGGAAACACTGAAGCTTTCTTT
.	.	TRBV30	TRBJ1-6	CAWSVRGDLNSPLHF	TGTGCCTGGAGTGTACGGGGGGACCTTAATTCACCCCTCCACTTT
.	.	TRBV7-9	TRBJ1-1	CASSFQRDTEAFF	TGTGCCAGCAGCTTCCAACGCGACACTGAAGCTTTCTTT
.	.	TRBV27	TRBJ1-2	CASSLSPTNYGYTF	TGTGCCAGCAGTTTATCCCCCACTAACTATGGCTACACCTTC
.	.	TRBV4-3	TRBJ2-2	CASSQSPQTGNANTGELFF	TGCGCCAGCAGCCAATCCCCCCAGACAGGAAACGCGAACACCGGGGAGCTGTTTTTT
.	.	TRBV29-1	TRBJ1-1	CSVVTGPTNTEAFF	TGCAGCGTGGTAACTGGACCTACGAACACTGAAGCTTTCTTT
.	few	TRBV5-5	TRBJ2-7	CASSLRTPVMEQYF	TGTGCCAGCAGCTTGCGGACACCGGTTATGGAGCAGTACTTC
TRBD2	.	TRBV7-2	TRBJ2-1	CASRLAGANEQFF	TGTGCCAGCAGACTAGCGGGAGCGAATGAGCAGTTCTTC
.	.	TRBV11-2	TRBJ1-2	CASSLDLPLKPVYGYTF	TGTGCCAGCAGCTTAGACCTACCCTTAAAACCCGTCTATGGCTACACCTTC
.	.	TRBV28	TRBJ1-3	CASSRTVYGNTIYF	TGTGCCAGCAGTAGGACGGTTTATGGAAACACCATATATTTT
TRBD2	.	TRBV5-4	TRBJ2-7	CASSSASGMGEQYF	TGTGCCAGCAGCTCCGCTAGCGGGATGGGGGAGCAGTACTTC
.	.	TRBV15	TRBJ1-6	CATTGSSYNSPLHF	TGTGCCACCACAGGGAGCTCCTATAATTCACCCCTCCACTTT
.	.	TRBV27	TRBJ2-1	CASRRQGANNEQFF	TGTGCCTCCAGACGGCAGGGTGCGAACAATGAGCAGTTCTTC
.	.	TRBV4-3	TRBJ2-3	CASSLGRDRSTDTQYF	TGCGCCAGCAGCCTTGGGAGGGACAGATCGACAGATACGCAGTATTTT
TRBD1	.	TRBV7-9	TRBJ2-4	CASSETGTGVDIQYF	TGTGCCAGCAGCGAAACTGGGACAGGGGTGGACATTCAGTACTTC
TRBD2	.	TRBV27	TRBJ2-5	CASSSAGGRETQYF	TGTGCCAGCAGTTCGGCGGGAGGGAGGGAGACCCAGTACTTC
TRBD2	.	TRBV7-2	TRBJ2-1	CASSQRVAGYNEQFF	TGTGCCAGCAGCCAACGGGTAGCGGGCTACAATGAGCAGTTCTTC
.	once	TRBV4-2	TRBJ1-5	CASSQVMGEGQPQHF	TGTGCCAGCAGCCAAGTGATGGGGGAGGGTCAGCCCCAGCATTTT
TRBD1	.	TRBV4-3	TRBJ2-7	CASSPNWDSSYEQYF	TGCGCCAGCAGCCCAAATTGGGACAGCTCCTACGAGCAGTACTTC
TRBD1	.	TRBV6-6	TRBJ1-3	CASSLTGEAGNTIYF	TGTGCCAGCAGCCTCACAGGGGAGGCTGGAAACACCATATATTTT
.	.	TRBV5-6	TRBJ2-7	CASSLGGSSYEQYF	TGTGCCAGCAGCTTGGGAGGGTCGTCCTACGAGCAGTACTTC
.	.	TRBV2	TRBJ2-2	CASKYPPASNTGELFF	TGTGCCAGCAAATACCCCCCCGCGAGTAACACCGGGGAGCTGTTTTTT
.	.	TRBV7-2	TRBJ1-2	CASSLVGGTTNYGYTF	TGTGCCAGCAGCTTAGTGGGAGGGACAACTAACTATGGCTACACCTTC
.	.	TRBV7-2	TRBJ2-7	CASSLDGTPAYEQYF	TGTGCCAGCAGCTTAGACGGGACTCCTGCCTACGAGCAGTACTTC
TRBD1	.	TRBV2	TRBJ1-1	CASSTTGGGTEAFF	TGTGCCAGCAGTACAACAGGGGGCGGCACTGAAGCTTTCTTT
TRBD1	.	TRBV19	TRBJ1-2	CASSITGAGAGYTF	TGTGCCAGTAGTATTACAGGGGCTGGCGCTGGCTACACCTTC
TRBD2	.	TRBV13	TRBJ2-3	CASSSKRGYTDTQYF	TGTGCCAGCAGCTCCAAGCGGGGCTACACAGATACGCAGTATTTT
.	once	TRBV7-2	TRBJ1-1	CASSPDSTEAFF	TGTGCCAGCAGCCCGGACAGCACTGAAGCTTTCTTT
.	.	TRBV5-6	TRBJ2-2	CASNLIGDTGELFF	TGTGCCAGCAACCTAATAGGGGACACCGGGGAGCTGTTTTTT
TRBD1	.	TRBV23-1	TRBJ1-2	CASSQGDRAKDEGNYGYTF	TGCGCCAGCAGTCAGGGGGACAGGGCGAAAGATGAAGGTAACTATGGCTACACCTTC
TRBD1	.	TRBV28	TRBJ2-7	CASGGQGPSYEQYF	TGTGCCAGCGGCGGACAGGGGCCGTCCTACGAGCAGTACTTC
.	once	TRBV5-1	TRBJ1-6	CASSSQGTNSPLHF	TGCGCCAGCAGCTCCCAGGGAACTAATTCACCCCTCCACTTT
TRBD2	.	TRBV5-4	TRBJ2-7	CASSLDLLAGGPYEQYF	TGTGCCAGCAGCTTGGACCTACTAGCGGGGGGTCCTTACGAGCAGTACTTC
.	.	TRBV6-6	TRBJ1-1	CASSYDRHDYEAFF	TGTGCCAGCAGTTACGACAGGCACGACTACGAAGCTTTCTTT
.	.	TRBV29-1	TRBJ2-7	CSFRTDFYEQYF	TGCAGCTTTCGGACGGATTTCTACGAGCAGTACTTC
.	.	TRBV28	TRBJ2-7	CASSPPTGQFEQYF	TGTGCCAGCAGTCCTCCGACAGGACAGTTCGAGCAGTACTTC
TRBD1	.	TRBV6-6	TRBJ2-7	CASSPRDRGPTYEQYF	TGTGCCAGCAGTCCCCGGGACAGGGGGCCCACCTACGAGCAGTACTTC
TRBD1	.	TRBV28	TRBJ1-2	CASSSSGGNGYTF	TGTGCCAGCAGTTCTTCAGGGGGTAATGGCTACACCTTC
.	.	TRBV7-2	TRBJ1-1	CATNRQVGLMNTEAFF	TGTGCCACCAATAGACAGGTTGGTCTCATGAACACTGAAGCTTTCTTT
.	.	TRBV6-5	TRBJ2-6	CASRIESGANVLTF	TGTGCCAGCCGGATAGAGTCTGGGGCCAACGTCCTGACTTTC
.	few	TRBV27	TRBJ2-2	CASSHTGINTGELFF	TGTGCCAGCAGCCACACAGGGATTAACACCGGGGAGCTGTTTTTT
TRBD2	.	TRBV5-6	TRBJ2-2	CASSWRLAGVTGELFF	TGTGCCAGCAGCTGGAGACTAGCGGGAGTAACCGGGGAGCTGTTTTTT
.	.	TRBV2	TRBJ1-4	CASSLTMAKLFF	TGTGCCAGCAGCCTAACTATGGCAAAACTGTTTTTT
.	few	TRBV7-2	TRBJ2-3	CASSPQPRATQYF	TGTGCCAGCAGCCCGCAACCTAGGGCTACGCAGTATTTT
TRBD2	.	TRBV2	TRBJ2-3	CASSTSGGGDTQYF	TGTGCCAGCAGTACTAGCGGGGGGGGAGATACGCAGTATTTT
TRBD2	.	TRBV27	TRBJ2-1	CASSSSGGASYNEQFF	TGTGCCAGCAGTTCTAGCGGGGGCGCATCCTACAATGAGCAGTTCTTC
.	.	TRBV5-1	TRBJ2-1	CASGEQGSSYNEQFF	TGCGCCAGCGGCGAACAGGGTTCCTCCTACAATGAGCAGTTCTTC
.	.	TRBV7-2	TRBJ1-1	CASSLSVTEAFF	TGTGCCAGCAGCTTATCGGTCACTGAAGCTTTCTTT
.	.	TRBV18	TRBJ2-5	CASLRGRKEETQYF	TGTGCCAGCTTACGAGGGAGAAAGGAGGAGACCCAGTACTTC
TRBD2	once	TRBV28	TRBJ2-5	CASRKIRGLAGQETQYF	TGTGCCAGCAGGAAGATCAGAGGACTAGCGGGACAAGAGACCCAGTACTTC